This T cell receptor (beta chain) appears in the sequencing data of a study of regulatory T cells in long-lasting Graves disease. This clonotype appeared a few times. As to time point: newly diagnosed GD, antithyroid drugs for less than 3 months. The TCR library used RNA extracted from PBMCs. This CDR3 spans 12 amino acids. From germline, CDR1 is DFQATT and CDR2 SNEGSKA (reference sequence). The ends were cut back, 3 bases at V and 7 bases at J, with 13 bases in the middle. Arm-PCR of CDR3 regions with iRepertoire HTBI primers generated TCR beta libraries. TCRdb re-analysed the multiplex PCR reads in MiXCR, keeping a single row per CDR3 protein. The data hold fewer than 550,000 distinct CDR3 sequences, with approximately 16% observed a single time. These same records also appear under a second study, on T cells in Graves' hyperthyroidism and ophthalmopathy.

This receptor was taken from a woman younger than 35 with Graves disease. The sequences come from peripheral blood mononuclear cells (PBMCs), collected at new diagnosis, from a patient treated with antithyroid drugs. The rearrangement links TRBV20-1 to TRBJ2-7; D is possibly TRBD2 (7 bases). CDR3 residues: CSASGGAGEQYF. CDR3 sequence (DNA): TGCAGTGCTAGTGGGGGGGCTGGGGAGCAGTACTTC.